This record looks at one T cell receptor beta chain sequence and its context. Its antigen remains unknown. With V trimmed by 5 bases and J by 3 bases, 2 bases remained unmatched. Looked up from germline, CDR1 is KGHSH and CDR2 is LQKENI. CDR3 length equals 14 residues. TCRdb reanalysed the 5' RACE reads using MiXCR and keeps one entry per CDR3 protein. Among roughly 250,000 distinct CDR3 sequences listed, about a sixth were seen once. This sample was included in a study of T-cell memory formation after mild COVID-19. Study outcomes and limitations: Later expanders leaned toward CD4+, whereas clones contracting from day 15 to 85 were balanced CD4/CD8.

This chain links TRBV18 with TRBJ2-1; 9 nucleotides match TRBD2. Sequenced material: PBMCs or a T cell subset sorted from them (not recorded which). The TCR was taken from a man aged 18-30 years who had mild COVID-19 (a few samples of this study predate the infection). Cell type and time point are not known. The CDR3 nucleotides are TGTGCCAGCTCAGCTAGCGGGATCTACAATGAGCAGTTCTTC. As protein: CASSASGIYNEQFF.